Included here is one T cell receptor (beta chain) sequence, with context. The antigen is unknown. This specimen comes from a study of cytomegalovirus exposure and HLA in healthy donors. TCRdb keeps only in-frame clones here, not all; method: immunoSEQ multiplex PCR. The data show hundreds of thousands of clones, roughly 90% seen once. Notes on the study in general: CMV antigen specificity of a few CMV-associated chains was confirmed in vitro.

The CDR3 consists of 16 residues. Germline V gives CDR1 PRHDT, CDR2 FYEKMQ (reference sequence). V lost 5 bases, J lost 2 bases, and 11 bases stayed unmatched. Among the 90 to 150 subjects of the validation cohort, separate from the roughly 700-subject first cohort, were the donors. This sequence joins TRBV13 and TRBJ2-7; TRBD1 matches 8 bases. The receptor was derived from a woman aged 18-30 years in good health and CMV-seronegative. Sequenced: PBMCs. The CDR3 region is CASSLTPGQGAYEQYF. The CDR3, as DNA: TGTGCCAGCAGCCTTACCCCAGGACAGGGTGCCTACGAGCAGTACTTC.